The following is a T cell receptor beta chain sequence with its context. The data stem from a study of cytotoxic CD8 clonotypes in ibrutinib-treated CLL. TCRdb's table, derived via immunoSEQ multiplex PCR, lists solely in-frame clones and lacks some. The table has roughly 13,000 clones, 52% seen once. V was pared by 3 bases and J by 2 bases, with 7 bases of the junction left unmatched. The CDR3 runs 16 residues. Germline CDR1 reads SGHNT; CDR2 reads YYREEE (reference sequence). The V gene is TRBV5-4, the J gene TRBJ2-7; 11 bases align to TRBD2. Sample: PBMCs, taken at a roughly 22-month disease-progression time point, from a patient treated with ibrutinib. This sequence was found in a human donor with chronic lymphocytic leukemia. The chain's CDR3 is CASSSLSGGAPYEQYF. The CDR3 coding sequence is TGTGCCAGCAGCTCCCTTAGCGGGGGGGCCCCCTACGAGCAGTACTTC.